Shown below are 24 T cell receptor beta chains from a single sample sequenced in a study of blood T cell repertoires in COVID-19. Only in-frame clones appear in the TCRdb table, and some are missing; sequencing was by immunoSEQ multiplex PCR. The data hold about 26,000 clones, with around 61% observed a single time. The sequencing sample was made of peripheral blood. The receptor source for this set is a man in his 60s with active or convalescent COVID-19.

By share of the sample, this clone is medium-sized. V gene TRBV9 combines with J gene TRBJ1-2; TRBD1 matches 7 bases. The CDR3 is made up of 15 amino acids. The germline gives CDR1 SGDLS, CDR2 YYNGEE. V trimming: 5 bases; J trimming: 1 base; junction bases outside the gene matches: 8. CDR3 coding DNA: TGTGCCAGCAGTCCAGGGGGACAGAGTAACTATGGCTACACCTTC. Residues: CASSPGGQSNYGYTF.

The table lists this clone with a few counts. The chain has TRBV5-1 and TRBJ2-1; 8 bases line up with TRBD1. Trimming took 3 bases from V and 7 from J; bases not matched to a gene: 6. CDR1 and CDR2 from the germline V gene are SGHRS and YFSETQ. The CDR3 contains 14 residues. CDR3 sequence (DNA): TGCGCCAGCAGCTATGGACAGGGAACTAATGAGCAGTTCTTC. Its translation is CASSYGQGTNEQFF.

The genes are TRBV7-8 and TRBJ1-6; 11 positions agree with TRBD1. CDR1 is SGHVS, CDR2 FQNEAQ, per germline. The CDR3 length is 16 residues. The ends lost 5 bases at V and 9 bases at J; junction bases unmatched: 9. CDR3 sequence: CASSPRTGGKSSPLHF. The DNA for the CDR3 is TGTGCCAGCAGCCCTAGGACAGGGGGCAAGAGTTCACCCCTCCACTTT. Full variable domain (outside the CDR3, taken from reference TRBV7-8 and TRBJ1-6): GAGVSQSPRYKVAKRGQDVALRCDPISGHVSLFWYQQALGQGPEFLTYFQNEAQLDKSGLPSDRFFAERPEGSVSTLKIQRTQQEDSAVYLCASSPRTGGKSSPLHFGNGTRLTVT.

V and J are TRBV19 and TRBJ2-7; 11 bases are shared with TRBD2. This CDR3 comprises 14 residues. Germline V gene data show CDR1 as LNHDA and CDR2 as SQIVND (reference sequence). V lost 5 bases to trimming and J lost 2 bases; unmatched junction nucleotides: 2. The CDR3 loop reads CASSLTSGAYEQYF. CDR3 DNA: TGTGCCAGTAGTCTGACTAGCGGGGCCTACGAGCAGTACTTC.

The chain is built from TRBV7-9 and TRBJ2-7; D unclear. Germline-derived CDR1 and CDR2 are SEHNR and FQNEAQ (reference sequence). The V end lost 5 bases, the J end lost 2 bases, and 10 bases lay between the germline ends. The CDR3 totals 13 residues. The CDR3 DNA reads as TGTGCCAGCAGCCGAGACAATACCTACGAGCAGTACTTC. This gives the protein CASSRDNTYEQYF.

This clone occurred a few times. The rearrangement links TRBV11-2 to TRBJ1-3; the match to TRBD1 covers 7 bases. The V segment lost 0 bases and the J segment 7 bases; nucleotides outside the gene matches: 12. Per the germline V gene, CDR1 is SGHAT and CDR2 is FQNNGV. The CDR3 covers 17 residues. CDR3 coding DNA: TGTGCCAGCAGCTTAGAGTTGGTGACAGGGTTAAGCAACACCATATATTTT. Translating it yields CASSLELVTGLSNTIYF.

V gene TRBV25-1 combines with J gene TRBJ1-1; 8 nucleotides line up with TRBD1. Germline trimming cut 8 bases from V and 4 bases from J; bases unmatched to any gene: 6. This CDR3 contains 13 residues. Germline CDR1 MGHDK, CDR2 SYGVNS. CDR3 protein: CASRGQGGTEAFF. In DNA, the CDR3 is TGTGCCAGCCGAGGACAGGGCGGCACTGAAGCTTTCTTT.

This chain links TRBV3-1 (or the pseudogene TRBV3-2) with TRBJ1-6; possible D gene TRBD1, 6 bases. Germline V lookup: CDR1 LGHDT, CDR2 YNNKEL (reference sequence). CDR3 length: 18 amino acids. The V and J ends lost 4 bases and 0 bases respectively, with 16 bases between them. This CDR3 is CASSPDRTVSSYNSPLHF. CDR3 nucleotide sequence: TGTGCCAGCAGCCCAGACCGGACAGTGAGCTCCTATAATTCACCCCTCCACTTT.

The rearrangement uses TRBV6-5 and TRBJ2-1; 9 bases fit TRBD2. CDR1 is MNHEY, CDR2 SVGAGI, per germline. The CDR3 is 14 amino acids. The ends lost 4 bases at V and 8 bases at J; junction bases unmatched: 6. Here the CDR3 reads CASSLTSGQDEQFF. Here the CDR3 DNA reads TGTGCCAGCAGTTTGACTAGCGGCCAGGATGAGCAGTTCTTC.

By sample fraction, this clone is medium-sized. The chain has TRBV10-3 and TRBJ1-2; TRBD1 aligns across 8 bases. Germline V gives CDR1 ENHRY, CDR2 SYGVKD. Trimming cost V 0 bases and J 4 bases; bases outside gene matches: 4. This CDR3 has 15 amino acids. The DNA of the CDR3 is TGTGCCATCAGTGAGTCAAGGACAGGGCTCTATGGCTACACCTTC. This translates into CAISESRTGLYGYTF.

This sequence joins TRBV5-1 and TRBJ1-2; TRBD1 agrees at 8 bases. The CDR3 contains 15 residues. The germline V gene has CDR1 SGHRS and CDR2 YFSETQ. Trimming took 4 bases from V and 2 from J; bases not matched to a gene: 7. Here the CDR3 reads CASSTKTGGNYGYTF. The CDR3 DNA reads TGCGCCAGCAGCACCAAAACAGGGGGAAACTATGGCTACACCTTC. Full variable domain (outside the CDR3, taken from reference TRBV5-1 and TRBJ1-2): KAGVTQTPRYLIKTRGQQVTLSCSPISGHRSVSWYQQTPGQGLQFLFEYFSETQRNKGNFPGRFSGRQFSNSRSEMNVSTLELGDSALYLCASSTKTGGNYGYTFGSGTRLTVV.

The genes are TRBV4-1 and TRBJ2-3, with D perhaps matching TRBD2 (6 bases). The CDR3 is 18 amino acids. CDR1 and CDR2 from the germline V gene are MGHRA and YSYEKL. The V end lost 0 bases, the J end lost 2 bases, and 18 bases lay between the germline ends. The CDR3 reads CASSQESSGLPLTDTQYF. CDR3 sequence (DNA): TGCGCCAGCAGCCAAGAATCCTCTGGACTACCTCTCACAGATACGCAGTATTTT.

This chain uses TRBV2 with TRBJ2-7; possibly TRBD2 for D (5 bases). This CDR3 region has 13 residues. V lost 0 bases, J lost 5 bases, and 8 bases lay in between. CDR1 is SNHLY, CDR2 FYNNEI, per germline. CDR3 loop: CASSEARRDEQYF. CDR3 sequence (DNA): TGTGCCAGCAGTGAAGCGAGGCGGGACGAGCAGTACTTC.

There are a few counts of this clone. The chain carries TRBV2 and TRBJ2-7; D not certain. CDR3 length: 14 residues. Germline lookup yields CDR1 SNHLY and CDR2 FYNNEI. The V gene lost 1 base and the J gene lost 2 bases, with 9 bases spanning the gap. In DNA, the CDR3 is TGTGCCAGCAGTGAAGGCCCAGTCCCCTACGAGCAGTACTTC. Its translation: CASSEGPVPYEQYF.

For this clone: The sample carries other DNA sequences with the same CDR3. The V and J genes are TRBV4-2 and TRBJ1-1, with D tentatively TRBD1 (5 bases). Germline values: CDR1 LGHNA, CDR2 YNFKEQ. The CDR3 has 16 residues. V lost 0 bases, J lost 0 bases, and 11 bases lay in between. The CDR3 protein is CASSQDGRGMNTEAFF. DNA for the CDR3: TGTGCCAGCAGCCAAGATGGGAGGGGTATGAACACTGAAGCTTTCTTT.

The V call is TRBV5-1, the J call TRBJ2-7; possible D gene TRBD2, 6 bases. In germline, CDR1 is SGHRS, CDR2 YFSETQ. CDR3 length: 15 residues. The V end was cut by 4 bases, the J end by 4 bases, with 18 bases between. CDR3 loop: CASSPNSGGGYEQYF. For the CDR3, the DNA is TGCGCCAGCAGCCCTAACTCTGGGGGAGGATACGAGCAGTACTTC.

The gene calls are TRBV18 and TRBJ2-1; 15 bases line up with TRBD2. The J segment lost 6 bases and the V segment lost 6 bases, leaving 6 bases of the junction unmatched. CDR3 length: 16 residues. Germline V gene sequence: CDR1 KGHSH, CDR2 LQKENI. CDR3 in amino acids: CASSQPGLAGGNEQFF. CDR3 bases: TGTGCCAGCTCCCAACCGGGACTAGCGGGGGGCAATGAGCAGTTCTTC.

The chain employs TRBV5-8 and TRBJ1-5; perhaps TRBD1 as D (6 bases). Germline CDR1 and CDR2: SGHTS and YDEGEE. Trimming shortened V by 2 bases and J by 1 base, and 7 bases separated the two germline ends. The CDR3 loop spans 14 amino acids. The CDR3 sequence: CASSFDRSNQPQHF. CDR3 sequence (DNA): TGTGCCAGCAGCTTTGACAGGAGCAATCAGCCCCAGCATTTT.

The V and J genes are TRBV2 and TRBJ2-4; TRBD2 might be the D (5 bases). Germline assignment: CDR1 SNHLY and CDR2 FYNNEI. The CDR3 runs 14 residues. V dropped 6 bases and J dropped 4 bases, with 13 bases sitting between them. CDR3 DNA: TGTGCCAGCAGGGTGGAGGAAAGGAAAAACATTCAGTACTTC. This gives the protein CASRVEERKNIQYF.

V gene TRBV25-1 combines with J gene TRBJ2-3; 9 bases map to TRBD2. V lost 3 bases to trimming and J lost 4 bases; unmatched junction nucleotides: 5. The CDR3 length is 15 residues. Germline loops: CDR1 MGHDK, CDR2 SYGVNS. This chain's CDR3 is CASSDWTSAADTQYF. The CDR3 DNA reads TGTGCCAGCAGTGACTGGACTAGCGCCGCAGATACGCAGTATTTT.

V usage is TRBV5-1 and J usage is TRBJ2-1; 8 nucleotides line up with TRBD2. Per the germline V gene, CDR1 is SGHRS and CDR2 is YFSETQ. The junction had 4 bases not matched to a gene; V was cut back by 5 bases and J by 3 bases. The CDR3 has 14 amino acids. CDR3 in amino acids: CASRRGTSYNEQFF. CDR3 DNA: TGCGCCAGCAGACGGGGGACTAGCTACAATGAGCAGTTCTTC.

The chain uses TRBV28 and TRBJ2-7; D is perhaps TRBD1 (6 bases). The germline V gene has CDR1 MDHEN and CDR2 SYDVKM. The V end lost 3 bases, the J end lost 3 bases, and 18 bases lay between the germline ends. The CDR3 sequence is 16 residues long. CDR3 in amino acids: CASSLTRGRARYEQYF. DNA for the CDR3: TGTGCCAGCAGTTTGACCAGGGGCAGGGCCCGCTACGAGCAGTACTTC. The full variable domain, rest sourced from reference TRBV28 and TRBJ2-7, is DVKVTQSSRYLVKRTGEKVFLECVQDMDHENMFWYRQDPGLGLRLIYFSYDVKMKEKGDIPEGYSVSREKKERFSLILESASTNQTSMYLCASSLTRGRARYEQYFGPGTRLTVT.

V is TRBV6-4 and J is TRBJ2-3; 11 bases agree with TRBD2. CDR1 is MRHNA, CDR2 SNTAGT, per germline. The trim removed 4 bases at V and 5 bases at J, leaving 5 bases unmatched. The CDR3 loop spans 15 amino acids. In DNA form, the CDR3 reads TGTGCCAGCAGTGTCTCTAGCGGGGGGCTAGATACGCAGTATTTT. The encoded protein is CASSVSSGGLDTQYF.

The genes are TRBV11-2 and TRBJ2-1, with 11 bases identical to TRBD1. In germline, CDR1 is SGHAT, CDR2 FQNNGV. V shed 5 bases, J shed 9 bases, and the junction held 6 bases outside the gene matches. CDR3 length: 14 residues. For the CDR3, the DNA is TGTGCCAGCAGCACCGGGACAGGGGGAATTGAGCAGTTCTTC. It translates to CASSTGTGGIEQFF.